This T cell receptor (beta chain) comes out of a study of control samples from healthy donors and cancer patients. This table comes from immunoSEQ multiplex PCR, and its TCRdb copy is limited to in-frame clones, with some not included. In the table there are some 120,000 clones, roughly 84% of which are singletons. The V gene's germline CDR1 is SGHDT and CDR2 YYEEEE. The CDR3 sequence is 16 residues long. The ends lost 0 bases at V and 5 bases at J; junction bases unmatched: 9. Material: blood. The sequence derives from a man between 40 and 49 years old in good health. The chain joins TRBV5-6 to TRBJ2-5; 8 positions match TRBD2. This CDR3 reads CASSLAAGVRGETQYF. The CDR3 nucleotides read TGTGCCAGCAGCTTGGCAGCGGGGGTTCGAGGGGAGACCCAGTACTTC. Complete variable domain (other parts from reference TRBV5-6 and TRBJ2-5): DAGVTQSPTHLIKTRGQQVTLRCSPKSGHDTVSWYQQALGQGPQFIFQYYEEEERQRGNFPDRFSGHQFPNYSSELNVNALLLGDSALYLCASSLAAGVRGETQYFGPGTRLLVL.